This TCR beta chain was sequenced in a study of T cell changes during pregnancy in multiple sclerosis (dated by TCRdb to the late 2010s). Turning to the overall study: In women with multiple sclerosis, the researchers looked at how the T cell repertoire shifted as pregnancy progressed.

Receptors were amplified or captured by the immunoSEQ multiplex PCR assay. Sourced from immuneACCESS, this table was stored by TCRdb with only in-frame sequences that have V and J called. A share of the clones is absent; for the studies checked, an unresolved V gene accounts for under half, and the remainder has no known explanation. The sample profile shows approximately 89,000 clones; around 94% of them were found once. 0.7% to 1% of the sample goes to the ten largest clones. Turning to this clone: It lacks a known antigen. No much larger clone exists at a distance of one base, and base qualities are not known.

The TCR comes from a female donor with multiple sclerosis, enrolled in a pregnancy study. The sequencing here drew on peripheral blood, taken in the third trimester of pregnancy.

CDR3 reads: CASRGDSYEQYF. The DNA reads as follows: TGTGCCAGCAGGGGAGACTCCTACGAGCAGTACTTC. In this chain, TRBV5-4 is recombined with TRBJ2-7; the best D guess is TRBD2, with 5 bases matching. The germline V gene (reference sequence) gives CDR1 as SGHNT and CDR2 as YYREEE. The CDR3 starts with the cysteine, ends with the phenylalanine, and has 12 residues. The CDR3 DNA has 36 bases and is translated from base 1. V sheds 5 bases and J sheds 0 bases, leaving 6 bases between their ends.